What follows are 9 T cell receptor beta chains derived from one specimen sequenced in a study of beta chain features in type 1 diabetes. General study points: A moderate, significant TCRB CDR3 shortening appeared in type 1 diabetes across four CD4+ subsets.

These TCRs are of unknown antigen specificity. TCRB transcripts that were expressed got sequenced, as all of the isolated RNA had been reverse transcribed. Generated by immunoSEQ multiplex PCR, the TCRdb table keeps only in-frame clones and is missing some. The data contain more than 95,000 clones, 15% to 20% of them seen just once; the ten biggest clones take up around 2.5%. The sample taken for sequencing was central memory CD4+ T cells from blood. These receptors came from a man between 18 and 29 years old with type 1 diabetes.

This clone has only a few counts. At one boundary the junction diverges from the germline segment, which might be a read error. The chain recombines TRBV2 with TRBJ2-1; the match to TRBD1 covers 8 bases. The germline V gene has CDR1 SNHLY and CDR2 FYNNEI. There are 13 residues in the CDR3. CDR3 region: CASSGTGYNGQFF. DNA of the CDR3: TGTGCCAGCAGTGGGACAGGGTACAATGGGCAGTTCTTC. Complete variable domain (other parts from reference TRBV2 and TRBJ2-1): EPEVTQTPSHQVTQMGQEVILRCVPISNHLYFYWYRQILGQKVEFLVSFYNNEISEKSEIFDDQFSVERPDGSNFTLKIRSTKLEDSAMYFCASSGTGYNGQFFGPGTRLTVL.

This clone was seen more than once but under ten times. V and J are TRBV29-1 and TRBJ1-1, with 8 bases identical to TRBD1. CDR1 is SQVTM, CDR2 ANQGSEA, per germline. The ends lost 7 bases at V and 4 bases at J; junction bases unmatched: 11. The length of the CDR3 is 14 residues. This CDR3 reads CSGGQGLVGTEAFF. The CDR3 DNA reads TGCAGCGGCGGACAGGGTCTCGTGGGCACTGAAGCTTTCTTT.

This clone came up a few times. CDR3 coding DNA: TGTGCCAGCAGCCTCGGGACAGATACAGATACGCAGTATTTT. Its protein is CASSLGTDTDTQYF. The chain couples TRBV28 to TRBJ2-3, with TRBD1 matching 7 bases. After removal of 6 bases from V and 3 bases from J, the junction contained 6 bases not matched to a gene. CDR1 and CDR2 from the germline V gene are MDHEN and SYDVKM. The CDR3 is 14 amino acids.

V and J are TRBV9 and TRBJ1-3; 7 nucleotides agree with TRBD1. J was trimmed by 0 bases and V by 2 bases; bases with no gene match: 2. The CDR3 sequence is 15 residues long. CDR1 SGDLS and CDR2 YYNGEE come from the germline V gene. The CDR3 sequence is CASSVGTDSGNTIYF. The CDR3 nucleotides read TGTGCCAGCAGCGTCGGGACAGACTCTGGAAACACCATATATTTT.

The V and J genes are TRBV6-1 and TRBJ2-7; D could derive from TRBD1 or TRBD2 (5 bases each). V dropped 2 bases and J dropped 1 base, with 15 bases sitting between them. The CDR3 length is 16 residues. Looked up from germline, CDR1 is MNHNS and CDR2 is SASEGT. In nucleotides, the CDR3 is TGTGCCAGCAGTGAAAGAGTCGGGACGATGTCCTACGAGCAGTACTTC. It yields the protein CASSERVGTMSYEQYF.

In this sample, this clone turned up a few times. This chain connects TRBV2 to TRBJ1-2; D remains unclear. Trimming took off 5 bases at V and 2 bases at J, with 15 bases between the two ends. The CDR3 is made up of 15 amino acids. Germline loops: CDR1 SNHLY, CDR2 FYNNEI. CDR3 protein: CASSLGMFFNYGYTF. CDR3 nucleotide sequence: TGTGCCAGCAGTCTAGGGATGTTTTTCAACTATGGCTACACCTTC.

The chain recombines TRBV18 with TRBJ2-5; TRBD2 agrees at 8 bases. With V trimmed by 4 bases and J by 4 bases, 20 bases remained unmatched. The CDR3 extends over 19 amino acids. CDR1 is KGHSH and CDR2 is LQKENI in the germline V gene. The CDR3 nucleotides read TGTGCCAGCTCACAACAGGGTAATGGGCCAGCGGGAGCATCAGAGACCCAGTACTTC. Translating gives CASSQQGNGPAGASETQYF.

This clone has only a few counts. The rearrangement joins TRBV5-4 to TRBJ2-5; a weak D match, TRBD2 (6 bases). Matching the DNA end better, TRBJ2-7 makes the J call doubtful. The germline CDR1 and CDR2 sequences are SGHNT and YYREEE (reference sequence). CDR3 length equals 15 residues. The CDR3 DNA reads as TGTGCCAGCAACACACCTGGAGGGCAGAGCTACGAGCAGTACTTC. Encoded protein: CASNTPGGQSYEQYF.

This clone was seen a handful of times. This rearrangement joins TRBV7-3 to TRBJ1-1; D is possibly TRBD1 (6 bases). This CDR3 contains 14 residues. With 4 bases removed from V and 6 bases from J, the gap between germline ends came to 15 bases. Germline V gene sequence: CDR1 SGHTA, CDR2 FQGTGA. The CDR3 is CASSSRGGAAEAFF. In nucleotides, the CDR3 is TGTGCCAGCAGCTCCCGCGGGGGCGCGGCTGAAGCTTTCTTT.